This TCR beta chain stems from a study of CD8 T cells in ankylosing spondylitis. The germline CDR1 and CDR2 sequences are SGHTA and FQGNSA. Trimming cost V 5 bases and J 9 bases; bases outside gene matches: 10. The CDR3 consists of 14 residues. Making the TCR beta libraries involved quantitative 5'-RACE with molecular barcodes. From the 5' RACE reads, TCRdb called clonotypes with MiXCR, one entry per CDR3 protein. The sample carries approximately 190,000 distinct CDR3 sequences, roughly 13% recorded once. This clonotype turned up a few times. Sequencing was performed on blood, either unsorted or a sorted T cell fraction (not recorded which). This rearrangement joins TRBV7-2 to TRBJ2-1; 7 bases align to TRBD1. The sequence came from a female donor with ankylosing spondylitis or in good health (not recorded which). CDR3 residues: CASSVRQGGAEQFF. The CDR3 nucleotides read TGTGCCAGCAGCGTACGACAGGGTGGGGCTGAGCAGTTCTTC.